This TCR beta chain was captured by sequencing in a study of technical replicates of blood from a few donors. TCRdb keeps only in-frame clones here, not all; method: immunoSEQ multiplex PCR. Among tens of thousands of clones, 80% to 95% were seen once, and the ten largest hold over 0.35%. Input material: T cells isolated from PBMCs. The TCR comes from a human donor in good health.

For the CDR3, the DNA is TGTGCCAGCAGCTTAGTTTCGGTCGTCAGGGGCGCTGAAGCTTTCTTT. The encoded protein is CASSLVSVVRGAEAFF. V is TRBV11-2 and J is TRBJ1-1, with a possible D match to TRBD1 (6 bases). This CDR3 has 16 amino acids. V was pared by 1 base and J by 6 bases, with 18 bases between. Germline V gene sequence: CDR1 SGHAT, CDR2 FQNNGV.